This T cell receptor beta chain was sequenced in a study of Ad26.COV2.S vaccination and SARS-CoV-2 variants. In the study overall: A COV1001 Ad26.COV2.S trial-arm participant provided the sample.

The CDR3 consists of 13 residues. Trimming removed 1 base at V and 4 bases at J, with 8 bases between. CDR1 is SGHAT, CDR2 FQNNGV, per germline. In regard to this clone: The antigen is not known.

Whole-study results and caveats: People given the vaccine had a wider spike-specific TCR breadth than placebo recipients did.

Repertoires were generated with immunoSEQ multiplex PCR, while TCRdb's copy carries only in-frame clones and drops some. In the table there are about 350,000 clones, around 89% of which are singletons. Sample treatment: about 20 received Ad26.COV2.S at low or high dose, single or two shots; about five received placebo; per-sample allocation not given. The samples date from day 63 after the first vaccine or placebo injection. A Boston donor was an adult aged 18-55 years. An Ad26 vector expressing Wuhan-strain SARS-CoV-2 spike served as the vaccine. The TCR sequence derives from a person between 18 and 65 years old who received the Ad26.COV2.S COVID-19 vaccine or a placebo. J is TRBJ2-7 and V is TRBV11-2; the D is unclear. This material consisted of peripheral blood, taken in a trial of Ad26.COV2.S vaccine versus placebo. CDR3 bases: TGTGCCAGCAGCTTAGCCTCAGCGTACGAGCAGTACTTC. Its translation: CASSLASAYEQYF.